This T cell receptor (beta chain) was retrieved from a study of cytomegalovirus exposure and HLA in healthy donors (dated by TCRdb to 2016 to 2017). About the investigation overall: In an earlier analysis of approximately 640 of the donors, 250 to 300 Gb of sequence data and roughly 100 million unique TCR beta sequences from roughly 180 million T cells were reported. An early release that covered some 630 HLA-typed donors contained around 330 gigabases of sequencing data and tens of millions of unique TCR sequences. Of the 300 to 500 genotyped donors, 81% were placed in the genetic ancestry cluster associated with self-reported Caucasian donors. The study aimed to test whether cataloging public T cell receptors could reveal signatures of past pathogen exposure. The T cell repertoires of 666 subjects were profiled by immunosequencing and related to cytomegalovirus serostatus. A separate validation cohort of approximately 120 different subjects was used in addition to the roughly 670-subject first cohort. The study combined high-throughput TCR immunosequencing, statistical association of individual TCRs with disease status, and machine learning to predict cytomegalovirus infection status. In a later analysis, previously published TCR beta repertoires from 670 or so donors were re-analyzed and high-resolution HLA genotyping was added so that TCR occurrence patterns could be studied. Rather than drawing on any new phenotypic data, the later analysis identified candidate immune exposures from TCR beta sequences and the way those sequences occurred across donors. In an earlier analysis of around 540 of the donors, high-throughput TCR beta sequencing was used to judge whether each TCR beta V gene segment behaved as functional or pseudogenic. Donor age, sex, ethnicity and CMV serostatus were collected together with the repertoire data. A later genetic analysis took genome-wide SNP genotypes for about 65% of the 666 donors and used that subset as a discovery cohort. All discovery cohort repertoires had been generated using a single sequencing platform. Both class I and class II loci were covered by HLA typing, at four-digit resolution. Typing coverage varied by locus: 629-630 donors for A, B, C, DRB1 and DQB1; roughly 560 for DQA1; more than 600 for DPA1; about 450 for DPB1. A handful of DR-DQ haplotypes were handled as single units for association and clustering because linkage in the cohort was strong. Among roughly 400 genotyped donors of the cohort, an average of around 250,000 unique TCR beta nucleotide sequences was sequenced per donor, of which 15% to 20% were non-productive.

The cysteine opens and the phenylalanine closes a CDR3 of 14 amino acids. Only the CDR3 portion is preserved as DNA: 42 bases, with reading frame beginning at the first base. The V end gives up 6 bases and the J end 7 bases, leaving 7 bases in the junction not matched to a gene. The germline V gene specifies KGHSH as CDR1 and LQKENI as CDR2. What the study reported, not specific to this receptor: In an earlier analysis of over 550 of the donors, most TCR beta V segments were observed in productive rearrangements about 87% or about 30% of the time, broadly matching IMGT annotations. A later analysis associated about 17,000 TCR beta sequences with specific HLA alleles at a false discovery rate of 0.05. The study listed 164 TCR beta chains as associated with cytomegalovirus. The authors suggested that the approach could potentially be extended to other disease states and immunological phenotypes. The sequencing pipeline was judged likely to have produced a cluster of highly shared sequence variants as a technical artifact. Some IMGT-functional V segments, including TRBV6-2 and TRBV6-3, could not be told apart with the 87-base-pair reads, so those segments were excluded. Linkage disequilibrium might explain the correlated functional status among segregating V segments, but an unknown experimental factor could not be excluded. Most TCR sequences were observed very rarely across donors, whereas some public TCRs were present in many individuals. A further reported finding was that TCR beta sequences accurately predicted the HLA-A and HLA-B alleles for most subjects in the first cohort. For the cohort, immune exposure information was limited to CMV serostatus. According to a later analysis, TCR association rates differed among HLA loci, with DRB1 alleles showing the most associated TCRs and HLA-C alleles showing the fewest. According to a later analysis, parvovirus B19, influenza, CMV and Epstein-Barr virus appeared linked to several top co-occurrence clusters. In this cohort, only TCR beta chains were sequenced, and detectable features were limited by the absence of alpha or paired-chain data. In a later genetic analysis, a missense DCLRE1C variant was associated with V-gene and J-gene trimming of TCR beta chains, and the association was replicated in an independent cohort. Compared with equally common non-associated chains, HLA-associated TCR beta chains in a later analysis were more clonally expanded and had lower generation probabilities. According to a later genetic analysis, donors in an Asian-associated ancestry cluster had fewer N-insertions in productive TCRs than the approximately 630-donor mean. Because HLA typing was missing for some donors at each locus, association tests included only the typed subset. When HLA alleles, especially DR and DQ, strongly co-occurred, attributing TCR associations to individual alleles was difficult. The classifier was reported to diagnose cytomegalovirus status with high specificity and sensitivity in both the original and validation cohorts. According to a later analysis, most CMV-associated TCR beta chains appeared to be HLA-restricted, and the HLA associations seemed to be driven largely by CMV exposure. In vitro tests confirmed that three of the cytomegalovirus-associated TCR beta chains recognize cytomegalovirus antigens. Because counts were too low, more than 15 rarely observed V segments, including chromosome 9 orphons, were excluded from the earlier analysis of several hundred of the donors. Presence/absence analyses assumed roughly uniform sequencing depth across donors, an assumption that may not hold.

Details on this clone: Its cognate antigen has yet to be identified. Base-call qualities are not available, and no considerably larger clone is one nucleotide away.

The cohort consisted of approximately 690 healthy bone marrow donors. All cohort members were sampled while nominally healthy, although unrecorded immune exposures were likely present. The donor tested CMV seronegative, placing the donor among the roughly 400 seronegative members of the cohort. Every donor gave a peripheral blood sample, and the peripheral blood mononuclear cells from that sample were used for TCR beta sequencing. The Qiagen DNeasy Blood Extraction Kit was used to extract genomic DNA from the blood cell samples. Library method: the immunoSEQ multiplex PCR assay. For the multiplex PCR, a mixture combining 60 forward primers for TCR Vbeta segments and 13 reverse primers for TCR Jbeta segments was used. The CDR3 region of rearranged TCR beta genes was amplified from genomic DNA with a multiplex PCR assay. The Illumina HiSeq System was used to sequence the amplified TCR beta libraries as 87-base-pair reads. From the authors' description of their analysis: A later analysis tallied approximately 87 million unique TCR beta chains across the 666 repertoires, and about 12 million of those chains were shared by two or more donors. Raw reads were error-corrected and collapsed into unique sequences with a nearest-neighbor algorithm that merged closely related sequences to remove PCR and sequencing errors. CDR3 sequences were aligned to IMGT reference sequences to assign V, D and J gene segments. Each retained sequence needed at least a six-nucleotide match to both a V gene segment and a J gene segment. Rearrangements were classified as productive when the CDR3 lacked stop codons and remained in frame with V and J, and all other rearrangements were classified as non-productive. CDR3 was defined by IMGT convention, running from the second conserved V-encoded cysteine to the conserved J-encoded phenylalanine. In an earlier analysis of more than 550 of the donors, sequences lacking an unambiguous match to a single V gene segment were excluded. In an earlier analysis of 450 to 750 of the donors, a V segment was called functional when productive rearrangements were above 56.7%, and segregating when the standard deviation between donors exceeded 5%. A statistical classification framework was developed to diagnose cytomegalovirus status using the catalog of TCR beta chain sequences. In a later analysis, TCR nucleotide sequences were compared against IMGT/GENE-DB human TR gene sequences so that V and J genes could be assigned. A later analysis assigned CDR3 sequences and most-parsimonious VDJ recombination scenarios with the TCRdist pipeline. In a later analysis, each TCR beta chain was defined by its CDR3 amino acid sequence together with its V-gene family, and reads without a unique V-gene family were excluded. As a way to deal with suspected cross-contamination and a sequencing artifact, a later analysis dropped under 600 nucleotide sequences that were highly shared and had low generation probability. In a later analysis, a clonal expansion index for each public chain was calculated from normalized within-repertoire ranks of inferred template counts. In a later analysis, generation probabilities were computed with a VDJ recombination model fitted to out-of-frame rearrangements, and the resulting probabilities were checked against IGoR. In a later analysis, hypergeometric tests were used to score TCR-TCR, TCR-HLA and TCR-CMV co-occurrence, with a repertoire-size bias correction applied to TCR pairs. A later analysis estimated false discovery rates by permuting HLA or CMV assignments 20 times. A later analysis grouped co-occurring TCRs with DBSCAN, adding TCRdist sequence similarity when clustering within HLA-allele-positive subsets. For co-occurrence clustering, repertoires with fewer than 30,000 or more than 120,000 public chains were excluded, along with five repertoires with anomalous nucleotide sharing. TCRdb carries this immuneACCESS record with in-frame sequences only. Its versions omit some clonotypes, under half of them owing to an unresolved V gene in the studies checked, with the rest unexplained. V, J and clone size are taken as reported in that table, and D and trimming were inferred from the DNA itself. This sample holds some 41,000 clones; around 56% were observed only once. Approximately 5.5% of the sample belongs to the ten largest clones.

Recombination joined TRBV18 with TRBJ2-7; 12 bases in the junction line up with TRBD2. This receptor was identified in a man aged 55 to 70 in good health and CMV-seronegative. Sequences were obtained from PBMCs. The sequenced DNA: TGTGCCAGCTCCCTAGCGGGAGGGAACCGTGAGCAGTACTTC. Translated, this gives CASSLAGGNREQYF.